This T cell receptor beta chain was sequenced for a study of T cell responses to AZD1222 COVID-19 vaccine. General study results and limits: Spike-wide coverage was observed for vaccine-associated CD4 TCRs, with dominant responses at 160-218 and 743-854.

V lost 1 base, J lost 2 bases, and 1 base stayed unmatched. The CDR3 runs 14 residues. CDR1 is SGHVS, CDR2 FQNEAQ, per germline. On this clone itself: Its antigen is unidentified.

Sequenced by immunoSEQ multiplex PCR; TCRdb stores in-frame clones only, minus some. This table has 90,000 to 120,000 clones, approximately 89% appearing once. V and J are TRBV7-8 and TRBJ1-2, with 7 bases identical to TRBD1. The specimen comprised peripheral blood, sampled on day 0 of AZD1222 vaccination. This sequence originates from an adult in good health. The CDR3 loop reads CASSLGTGNYGYTF. CDR3 DNA: TGTGCCAGCAGCTTAGGGACAGGCAACTATGGCTACACCTTC.